The 17 T cell receptor beta chains in this list originate from one sample, sequenced in a study of cytomegalovirus exposure and HLA in healthy donors. A multiplex PCR was run with 60 Vbeta primers and 13 Jbeta primers. Sequenced by immunoSEQ multiplex PCR; TCRdb stores in-frame clones only, minus some. This table holds about 160,000 clones, 60% to 85% found once. The material sequenced was PBMCs. All receptors derive from a man under 40 in good health and CMV-seropositive.

This clone was seen only a few times. The genes are TRBV4-1 and TRBJ2-7; 11 nucleotides align to TRBD2. Germline CDR1 and CDR2: MGHRA and YSYEKL. Losses at the gene ends were 2 bases for V and 1 base for J; bases not matched to a gene: 4. This CDR3 spans 16 amino acids. The DNA of the CDR3 is TGCGCCAGCAGCCAACCTACTAGCGGGGGTTCCTACGAGCAGTACTTC. Protein product: CASSQPTSGGSYEQYF.

The genes are TRBV7-9 and TRBJ1-4; 9 nucleotides line up with TRBD1. V shed 5 bases and J 3 bases; nucleotides not matched to a gene: 4. This CDR3 is 15 amino acids long. Germline CDR1 reads SEHNR; CDR2 reads FQNEAQ (reference sequence). The CDR3 nucleotides are TGTGCCAGCAGCCCGACAGGGGGAGCTAATGAAAAACTGTTTTTT. Translated, it gives CASSPTGGANEKLFF.

This chain uses TRBV5-1 with TRBJ2-5, with D perhaps matching TRBD2 (6 bases). The V and J ends lost 4 bases and 7 bases respectively, with 23 bases between them. CDR1 SGHRS and CDR2 YFSETQ come from the germline V gene. This CDR3 is built from 16 residues. The CDR3 reads CASSPSLDGLGGTQYF. CDR3 bases: TGCGCCAGCAGCCCGTCGCTAGACGGACTGGGGGGGACCCAGTACTTC.

The chain is built from TRBV9 and TRBJ1-4, with D unclear. The CDR3 contains 16 residues. The V end was cut by 0 bases, the J end by 0 bases, with 9 bases between. Per the germline V gene, CDR1 is SGDLS and CDR2 is YYNGEE. CDR3 DNA sequence: TGTGCCAGCAGCGTAGCGGTGACTTCAACTAATGAAAAACTGTTTTTT. Translation gives CASSVAVTSTNEKLFF.

This clone showed up just a few times. This chain uses TRBV7-3 with TRBJ2-2; possibly TRBD1 for D (5 bases). The germline gives CDR1 SGHTA, CDR2 FQGTGA. The CDR3 contains 16 residues. Trimming took 5 bases from V and 1 from J, leaving 14 bases between them. The CDR3 bases are TGTGCCAGCAGCAATGCAGGGTATCTGAACACCGGGGAGCTGTTTTTT. It translates to CASSNAGYLNTGELFF.

The J gene is TRBJ1-4, the V gene TRBV9, with D tentatively TRBD1 (6 bases). Germline V gives CDR1 SGDLS, CDR2 YYNGEE. The CDR3 has 15 residues. V lost 3 bases and J lost 4, with 13 bases in between. CDR3 coding DNA: TGTGCCAGCAGCGGAACAGGGTCGGTTAATGAAAAACTGTTTTTT. Translation: CASSGTGSVNEKLFF.

The CDR3 nucleotides read TGTGCCAGCAGCCGACAGGGGGCGAGGCAAGAGACCCAGTACTTC. Its protein product is CASSRQGARQETQYF. V gene TRBV7-9 combines with J gene TRBJ2-5; TRBD1 aligns across 10 bases. Germline V gene lookup returns CDR1 SEHNR and CDR2 FQNEAQ (reference sequence). The CDR3 runs to 15 residues. J gave up 2 bases and V 5 bases, and 5 bases lay outside the gene matches.

The rearrangement uses TRBV5-8 and TRBJ1-5; no reliable D call. The CDR3 is 15 residues long. Germline V gene lookup returns CDR1 SGHTS and CDR2 YDEGEE. The V gene lost 4 bases and the J gene lost 2 bases, with 13 bases spanning the gap. Written as DNA, the CDR3 is TGTGCCAGCAGCCCGAGAACCCTGGGCAATCAGCCCCAGCATTTT. Protein: CASSPRTLGNQPQHF.

The sample holds one count of this clone. The V gene is TRBV5-1, the J gene TRBJ1-2; the match to TRBD1 covers 9 bases. Germline assignment: CDR1 SGHRS and CDR2 YFSETQ. V trimming: 2 bases; J trimming: 6 bases; junction bases outside the gene matches: 8. The CDR3 sequence is 15 residues long. CDR3 sequence: CASSLDMGQGDGYTF. In DNA, the CDR3 is TGCGCCAGCAGCTTAGATATGGGACAGGGTGATGGCTACACCTTC.

V gene TRBV7-9 combines with J gene TRBJ1-1; D ambiguous. Trimming removed 3 bases at V and 2 bases at J, with 7 bases between. The CDR3 is made up of 13 amino acids. In germline, CDR1 is SEHNR, CDR2 FQNEAQ (reference sequence). The CDR3 loop is CASSFQENTEAFF. CDR3 sequence (DNA): TGTGCCAGCAGCTTCCAGGAAAACACTGAAGCTTTCTTT.

This rearrangement joins TRBV4-3 to TRBJ2-5; 9 bases are shared with TRBD2. Germline V gene sequence: CDR1 LGHNA, CDR2 YSLEER. J gave up 4 bases and V 0 bases, and 9 bases lay outside the gene matches. This CDR3 is built from 17 residues. CDR3 nucleotides: TGCGCCAGCAGCCAAGATTGGCGCGGGGGGGCAGGAGAGACCCAGTACTTC. Translation: CASSQDWRGGAGETQYF.

There are many counts of this clone. The gene calls are TRBV6-1 and TRBJ1-1; 8 bases agree with TRBD1. With V trimmed by 4 bases and J by 2 bases, 6 bases remained unmatched. The CDR3 totals 15 residues. Per germline, CDR1 MNHNS and CDR2 SASEGT. The CDR3 region has the DNA TGTGCCAGCAGTGGTGGACAGGGCCTAAACACTGAAGCTTTCTTT. Encoded protein: CASSGGQGLNTEAFF.

The chain uses TRBV5-1 and TRBJ2-3; tentatively, D is TRBD2 (5 bases). This CDR3 has 15 amino acids. CDR1 is SGHRS and CDR2 is YFSETQ in the germline V gene. V lost 0 bases to trimming and J lost 0 bases, with 8 bases between them. CDR3 nucleotides: TGCGCCAGCAGCTTGGACGGGGATAGCACAGATACGCAGTATTTT. This encodes CASSLDGDSTDTQYF.

The V and J genes are TRBV7-2 and TRBJ2-2; D perhaps matches TRBD2 (5 bases). Trimming left V 5 bases short and J 6 bases short, with 16 bases between. Germline assignment: CDR1 SGHTA and CDR2 FQGNSA. This CDR3 has 15 residues. CDR3 region: CASSLGNGRAGELFF. The CDR3 bases are TGTGCCAGCAGCCTAGGAAACGGGCGGGCCGGGGAGCTGTTTTTT.

The V and J genes are TRBV5-6 and TRBJ1-3; 9 bases are shared with TRBD1. This CDR3 has 15 residues. CDR1 and CDR2 from the germline V gene are SGHDT and YYEEEE. J was trimmed by 2 bases and V by 1 base; bases with no gene match: 1. In nucleotides, the CDR3 is TGTGCCAGCAGCTTGACAGGGGGCGCTGGAAACACCATATATTTT. It yields the protein CASSLTGGAGNTIYF.

There are a few counts of this clone. The J gene is TRBJ2-3, the V gene TRBV15; D possibly corresponds to TRBD2 (5 bases). Trimming shortened V by 2 bases and J by 2 bases, and 11 bases separated the two germline ends. This CDR3 is 15 amino acids long. CDR1 is LNHNV, CDR2 YYDKDF, per germline (reference sequence). The DNA for the CDR3 is TGTGCCACCAGCAGAAAAAGCGGATACACAGATACGCAGTATTTT. Translating it yields CATSRKSGYTDTQYF.

Concerning this clone itself: Different DNA sequences within this sample yield the same CDR3. The chain has TRBV30 and TRBJ2-7; 9 bases are shared with TRBD1. The CDR3 is 12 amino acids. Per germline, CDR1 GTSNPN and CDR2 SVGIG (reference sequence). V shed 3 bases, J shed 4 bases, and the junction held 1 base outside the gene matches. The CDR3 DNA follows: TGTGCCTGGAGCGGACAGGGGTACGAGCAGTACTTC. It specifies CAWSGQGYEQYF.